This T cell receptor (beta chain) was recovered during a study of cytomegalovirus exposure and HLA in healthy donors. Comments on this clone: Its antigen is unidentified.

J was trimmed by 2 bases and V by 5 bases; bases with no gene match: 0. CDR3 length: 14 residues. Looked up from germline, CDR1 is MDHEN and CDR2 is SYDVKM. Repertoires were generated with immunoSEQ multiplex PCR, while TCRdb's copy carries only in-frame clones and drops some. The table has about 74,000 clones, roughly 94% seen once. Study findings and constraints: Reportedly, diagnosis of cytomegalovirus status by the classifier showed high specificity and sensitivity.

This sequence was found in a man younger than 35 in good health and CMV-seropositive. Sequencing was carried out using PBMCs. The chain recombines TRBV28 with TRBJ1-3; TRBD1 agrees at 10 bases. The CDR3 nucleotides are TGTGCCAGCAGTGGACAGGGGGCTGGAAACACCATATATTTT. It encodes CASSGQGAGNTIYF.